Each of the 29 T cell receptor beta chains below was sequenced from the same sample in a study of blood T cell repertoires in COVID-19. The assay was immunoSEQ multiplex PCR, and TCRdb's table has in-frame clones only and misses some. The sample lists about 60,000 clones; almost 90% were seen once. Sequencing was done on a sample of peripheral blood. The receptors derive from a woman over 75 with active COVID-19.

A single count supports this clone. This rearrangement joins TRBV9 to TRBJ2-1; the match to TRBD2 covers 8 bases. There are 16 residues in the CDR3. Germline CDR1 and CDR2: SGDLS and YYNGEE. Losses at the gene ends were 0 bases for V and 0 bases for J; bases not matched to a gene: 2. The DNA of the CDR3 is TGTGCCAGCAGCGTAGCGGGGGGGGTCTCCTACAATGAGCAGTTCTTC. This gives the protein CASSVAGGVSYNEQFF.

The chain is built from TRBV2 and TRBJ2-1; D is ambiguous. Trimming pared 0 bases from V and 7 bases from J, leaving 7 bases between. CDR1 is SNHLY, CDR2 FYNNEI, per germline. The CDR3 contains 13 residues. CDR3 sequence reads: CASSEAGRNEQFF. DNA for the CDR3: TGTGCCAGCAGTGAAGCTGGCCGAAATGAGCAGTTCTTC.

V usage is TRBV9 and J usage is TRBJ2-7; TRBD2 aligns across 12 bases. CDR1 is SGDLS, CDR2 YYNGEE, per germline. The CDR3 loop spans 17 amino acids. Trimming removed 5 bases from V and 1 base from J; junction bases left unmatched: 10. CDR3 loop: CASSPTSGGPFSYEQYF. The CDR3 DNA is TGTGCCAGCAGTCCTACTAGCGGGGGGCCCTTTTCCTACGAGCAGTACTTC.

This clone appeared a few times. The V gene is TRBV7-2, the J gene TRBJ2-7, with D hard to call. The CDR3 covers 15 residues. V lost 5 bases, J lost 1 base, and 15 bases lay in between. The germline V gene has CDR1 SGHTA and CDR2 FQGNSA. The CDR3 DNA sequence: TGTGCCAGCAGCCCCATGTACACAATATCCTACGAGCAGTACTTC. Translation gives CASSPMYTISYEQYF.

V and J are TRBV7-2 and TRBJ1-2; D may be TRBD1 (5 bases). V lost 0 bases and J lost 4, with 12 bases in between. In germline, CDR1 is SGHTA, CDR2 FQGNSA. The length of the CDR3 is 15 residues. CDR3: CASSLAAGKAYGYTF. CDR3 DNA sequence: TGTGCCAGCAGCTTAGCGGCAGGGAAGGCCTATGGCTACACCTTC.

The V and J genes are TRBV6-5 and TRBJ1-6; D is ambiguous. The CDR3 loop spans 13 amino acids. Trimming removed 8 bases at V and 10 bases at J, with 15 bases between. CDR1 is MNHEY, CDR2 SVGAGI, per germline. This CDR3 is CASADRPSSPLHF. CDR3 DNA sequence: TGTGCCAGCGCGGACCGGCCTAGCTCACCCCTCCACTTT.

The chain uses TRBV5-4 and TRBJ2-3; perhaps TRBD2 as D (6 bases). V was cut by 5 bases and J by 0 bases, with 13 bases left in between. The germline V gene encodes CDR1 SGHNT and CDR2 YYREEE (reference sequence). This CDR3 contains 15 residues. CDR3 bases: TGTGCCAGCAGTACTGACGGGGGTAGCACAGATACGCAGTATTTT. Amino acids: CASSTDGGSTDTQYF.

The gene calls are TRBV7-8 and TRBJ2-2, with TRBD1 matching 12 bases. CDR1 is SGHVS and CDR2 is FQNEAQ in the germline V gene. This CDR3 is built from 16 residues. Losses at the gene ends were 5 bases for V and 7 bases for J; bases not matched to a gene: 8. In DNA, the CDR3 is TGTGCCAGCAGCCCCCGGGACAGGGGGCAGGTCGGGGAGCTGTTTTTT. Residues: CASSPRDRGQVGELFF.

This clone came up once. V and J are TRBV29-1 and TRBJ1-2, with D unresolved. Germline V lookup: CDR1 SQVTM, CDR2 ANQGSEA. This CDR3 contains 13 residues. The V end lost 4 bases, the J end lost 4 bases, and 13 bases lay between the germline ends. The CDR3 reads CSVAAGTIYGYTF. The DNA for the CDR3 is TGCAGCGTTGCGGCAGGAACCATCTATGGCTACACCTTC.

The chain recombines TRBV2 with TRBJ2-3, with D perhaps TRBD1 (5 bases). Germline loops: CDR1 SNHLY, CDR2 FYNNEI. The CDR3 spans 17 residues. The V gene lost 7 bases and the J gene lost 2 bases, with 22 bases spanning the gap. The CDR3 DNA sequence: TGTGCCAGCAACCGGGCAGGGATATTTCCATCCACAGATACGCAGTATTTT. Its protein product is CASNRAGIFPSTDTQYF.

This chain joins TRBV4-3 and TRBJ2-3; perhaps TRBD2 as D (6 bases). CDR1 is LGHNA and CDR2 is YSLEER in the germline V gene. The ends were cut back, 5 bases at V and 5 bases at J, with 20 bases in the middle. This CDR3 comprises 16 residues. The CDR3 bases are TGCGCCAGCAGCTATTCAGGACATATGGGAGGAGATACGCAGTATTTT. Its protein product is CASSYSGHMGGDTQYF.

The V call is TRBV5-4, the J call TRBJ2-5; TRBD2 matches 14 bases. The junction had 10 bases not matched to a gene; V was cut back by 2 bases and J by 4 bases. The germline V gene has CDR1 SGHNT and CDR2 YYREEE (reference sequence). This CDR3 has 18 residues. The CDR3 spells CASSFHRTSGGHRETQYF. In DNA, the CDR3 is TGTGCCAGCAGCTTCCATCGGACTAGCGGGGGGCATCGAGAGACCCAGTACTTC.

The chain links TRBV28 to TRBJ2-7; D uncertain. Germline V CDR1 and CDR2: MDHEN, SYDVKM. Trimming shortened V by 2 bases and J by 4 bases, and 9 bases separated the two germline ends. This CDR3 has 13 residues. The CDR3 DNA reads TGTGCCAGCAGTTTAAGCCAAGTTTACGAGCAGTACTTC. This sequence encodes CASSLSQVYEQYF. Using reference TRBV28 and TRBJ2-7 for the parts outside the CDR3, the full variable domain is DVKVTQSSRYLVKRTGEKVFLECVQDMDHENMFWYRQDPGLGLRLIYFSYDVKMKEKGDIPEGYSVSREKKERFSLILESASTNQTSMYLCASSLSQVYEQYFGPGTRLTVT.

This sequence joins TRBV7-2 and TRBJ2-7; 7 nucleotides match TRBD1. The CDR3 is 15 amino acids. Trimming cost V 1 base and J 4 bases; bases outside gene matches: 7. The V gene's germline CDR1 is SGHTA and CDR2 FQGNSA. CDR3 DNA: TGTGCCAGCAGCTTAGTAGGGGGACAGTCTTACGAGCAGTACTTC. Its protein product is CASSLVGGQSYEQYF.

The chain joins TRBV10-3 to TRBJ1-2; D uncertain. V lost 4 bases and J lost 3, with 15 bases in between. Germline V CDR1 and CDR2: ENHRY, SYGVKD. The CDR3 spans 15 residues. The CDR3, as DNA: TGTGCCATCAGTGGCCCTAGCACCGGCGACTATGGCTACACCTTC. Translating it yields CAISGPSTGDYGYTF.

This clone showed up just once. The CDR3 nucleotides read TGTGCCAGCAGCTTAGGTAGTCCGGGGGACTTAAGTGAAAAACTGTTTTTT. It codes for CASSLGSPGDLSEKLFF. This chain connects TRBV7-2 to TRBJ1-4; the D gene is possibly TRBD1 (5 bases). V lost 1 base to trimming and J lost 7 bases, with 19 bases between them. The CDR3 has 17 residues. Germline V lookup: CDR1 SGHTA, CDR2 FQGNSA.

The V gene is TRBV29-1, the J gene TRBJ2-3, with 10 bases that match TRBD2. The ends lost 2 bases at V and 0 bases at J; junction bases unmatched: 11. Germline V gene data show CDR1 as SQVTM and CDR2 as ANQGSEA. CDR3 length: 18 residues. CDR3 DNA: TGCAGCGTTGAAACTCGGCTAGCGGGGGCATCTAGCACAGATACGCAGTATTTT. Protein sequence: CSVETRLAGASSTDTQYF.

This chain links TRBV7-3 with TRBJ1-2; D call uncertain. Germline-derived CDR1 and CDR2 are SGHTA and FQGTGA. This CDR3 region has 13 residues. The ends were cut back, 5 bases at V and 4 bases at J, with 11 bases in the middle. In nucleotides, the CDR3 is TGTGCCAGCAGCGCCGACATGGGCTATGGCTACACCTTC. This translates into CASSADMGYGYTF. Filled out from reference TRBV7-3 and TRBJ1-2, the complete variable domain reads GAGVSQTPSNKVTEKGKYVELRCDPISGHTALYWYRQSLGQGPEFLIYFQGTGAADDSGLPNDRFFAVRPEGSVSTLKIQRTERGDSAVYLCASSADMGYGYTFGSGTRLTVV.

The genes are TRBV28 and TRBJ1-6; D may be TRBD1 (5 bases). This CDR3 comprises 15 residues. V was clipped by 5 bases and J by 2 bases, with 10 bases between them. Per germline, CDR1 MDHEN and CDR2 SYDVKM. The CDR3 loop is CASSPTGAYNSPLHF. Here the CDR3 DNA reads TGTGCCAGCAGTCCTACAGGTGCCTATAATTCACCCCTCCACTTT. Variable domain in full (rest from reference TRBV28 and TRBJ1-6): DVKVTQSSRYLVKRTGEKVFLECVQDMDHENMFWYRQDPGLGLRLIYFSYDVKMKEKGDIPEGYSVSREKKERFSLILESASTNQTSMYLCASSPTGAYNSPLHFGNGTRLTVT.

The V and J genes are TRBV28 and TRBJ2-7, with a tentative D call TRBD1 (5 bases). The CDR3 is 14 residues long. Germline V gene data show CDR1 as MDHEN and CDR2 as SYDVKM. Between the trimmed V and J ends, which lost 6 bases and 3 bases, there was a span of 15 bases. The CDR3 is CASSWGAGNYEQYF. In DNA form, the CDR3 reads TGTGCCAGCAGCTGGGGTGCAGGGAACTACGAGCAGTACTTC.

J is TRBJ1-1 and V is TRBV11-2; possibly TRBD1 for D (6 bases). The length of the CDR3 is 16 residues. Germline V lookup: CDR1 SGHAT, CDR2 FQNNGV. Trimming removed 4 bases at V and 0 bases at J, with 15 bases between. The CDR3 sequence is CASSWVKGGMNTEAFF. CDR3 bases: TGTGCCAGCAGCTGGGTAAAGGGGGGGATGAACACTGAAGCTTTCTTT. The full variable domain, with the rest looked up from reference TRBV11-2 and TRBJ1-1, is EAGVAQSPRYKIIEKRQSVAFWCNPISGHATLYWYQQILGQGPKLLIQFQNNGVVDDSQLPKDRFSAERLKGVDSTLKIQPAKLEDSAVYLCASSWVKGGMNTEAFFGQGTRLTVV.

The chain links TRBV18 to TRBJ1-5; 8 nucleotides match TRBD1. Germline-derived CDR1 and CDR2 are KGHSH and LQKENI. The CDR3 runs 14 residues. After removal of 5 bases from V and 4 bases from J, the junction contained 4 bases not matched to a gene. The CDR3 loop reads CASSADRANQPQHF. In nucleotides, the CDR3 is TGTGCCAGCTCAGCGGACAGGGCGAATCAGCCCCAGCATTTT. Supplemented by reference TRBV18 and TRBJ1-5, the full variable domain reads NAGVMQNPRHLVRRRGQEARLRCSPMKGHSHVYWYRQLPEEGLKFMVYLQKENIIDESGMPKERFSAEFPKEGPSILRIQQVVRGDSAAYFCASSADRANQPQHFGDGTRLSIL.

The chain links TRBV28 to TRBJ2-1, with 10 positions matching TRBD2. The trim removed 6 bases at V and 4 bases at J, leaving 12 bases unmatched. Germline V lookup: CDR1 MDHEN, CDR2 SYDVKM. The CDR3 has 17 amino acids. The CDR3 bases are TGTGCCAGCAGGAGGGGCAGGGCTAGCGGGGGATACAATGAGCAGTTCTTC. Translation gives CASRRGRASGGYNEQFF. Using reference TRBV28 and TRBJ2-1 for the parts outside the CDR3, the full variable domain is DVKVTQSSRYLVKRTGEKVFLECVQDMDHENMFWYRQDPGLGLRLIYFSYDVKMKEKGDIPEGYSVSREKKERFSLILESASTNQTSMYLCASRRGRASGGYNEQFFGPGTRLTVL.

This clone has only a few counts. This chain joins TRBV15 and TRBJ1-2, with TRBD1 matching over 9 bases. Germline trimming cut 5 bases from V and 4 bases from J; bases unmatched to any gene: 5. The CDR3 runs to 14 residues. Germline V gene sequence: CDR1 LNHNV, CDR2 YYDKDF (reference sequence). CDR3 sequence: CATSGQGLVYGYTF. CDR3 nucleotide sequence: TGTGCCACCAGCGGACAGGGGCTGGTCTATGGCTACACCTTC.

The rearrangement uses TRBV6-1 and TRBJ2-3; D is ambiguous. The germline V gene encodes CDR1 MNHNS and CDR2 SASEGT. Trimming took 0 bases from V and 4 from J, leaving 8 bases between them. The CDR3 has 14 residues. The chain's CDR3 is CASSEAWASDTQYF. CDR3 in DNA: TGTGCCAGCAGTGAAGCCTGGGCTTCAGATACGCAGTATTTT.

V usage is TRBV19 and J usage is TRBJ1-5; D might be TRBD1 (5 bases). The CDR3 is 16 residues long. Trimming removed 2 bases from V and 3 bases from J, with 14 bases in between. From germline, CDR1 is LNHDA and CDR2 SQIVND (reference sequence). CDR3 sequence (DNA): TGTGCCAGTAGTATATCTGGGGGACTTAACAATCAGCCCCAGCATTTT. Translated: CASSISGGLNNQPQHF.

Notes on this clone: The junction shows a germline mismatch at one end, possibly a read error. The chain joins TRBV7-8 to TRBJ2-3; TRBD2 aligns across 9 bases. CDR3 length: 18 residues. CDR1 SGHVS and CDR2 FQNEAQ come from the germline V gene. The CDR3 spells CASSLASGAGGGTDTQYF. The CDR3 DNA reads TGTGCCAGCAGCCTAGCAAGTGGAGCGGGGGGAGGCACAGATACGCAGTATTTT.

For the CDR3, the DNA is TGTGCCAGCAGCCAAGATTCGGGACTTACTCAGGTCGATGAGCAGTTCTTC. It translates to CASSQDSGLTQVDEQFF. The chain recombines TRBV3-1 (or the pseudogene TRBV3-2) with TRBJ2-1; weak D call: TRBD2 (6 bases). Looked up from germline, CDR1 is LGHDT and CDR2 is YNNKEL (reference sequence). V lost 0 bases, J lost 8 bases, and 20 bases lay in between. The CDR3 is made up of 17 amino acids.

The V call is TRBV5-1, the J call TRBJ2-7; tentatively, D is TRBD2 (5 bases). The CDR3 runs 14 residues. V lost 0 bases, J lost 5 bases, and 12 bases lay in between. Germline V gene lookup returns CDR1 SGHRS and CDR2 YFSETQ. CDR3 nucleotides: TGCGCCAGCAGCTTGGCCGAGGGATTGGACGAGCAGTACTTC. It translates to CASSLAEGLDEQYF.